A single sample is the source of the 10 T cell receptor beta chains below, sequenced in a study of regulatory T cells in long-lasting Graves disease. Time point in this sample: persistent/refractory GD, antithyroid drugs over 5 years with positive TRAb. Isolated PBMC RNA provided the starting material for the TCR library. Arm-PCR of CDR3 regions and iRepertoire HTBI primers were the basis on which TCR beta libraries were built. TCRdb re-derived calls from the multiplex PCR reads in MiXCR, one entry per CDR3 protein. This table holds about 290,000 distinct CDR3 sequences, 20% to 25% found once. The material sequenced was peripheral blood mononuclear cells (PBMCs), taken when the disease was refractory, from a patient treated with antithyroid drugs. These receptors came from a female donor with Graves disease.

This clonotype was observed at least ten times. The rearrangement joins TRBV7-2 to TRBJ1-1; D ambiguous. V gave up 4 bases and J gave up 12 bases, with 12 bases separating them. Germline CDR1 reads SGHTA; CDR2 reads FQGNSA. The CDR3 runs 11 residues. CDR3 nucleotides: TGTGCCAGCAGCTCCCCGGGGAGGCCTTTCTTT. Translated, it gives CASSSPGRPFF.

This clonotype occurred many times. V gene TRBV6-1 combines with J gene TRBJ1-1; no firm D call. V shed 6 bases and J shed 6 bases, with 14 bases lying between them. Per germline, CDR1 MNHNS and CDR2 SASEGT. The CDR3 length is 13 residues. In nucleotides, the CDR3 is TGTGCCAGCAGAGTGGGCCCTCCGGCTGAAGCTTTCTTT. Translated, it gives CASRVGPPAEAFF.

This clonotype was detected a few times. The J gene is TRBJ2-3, the V gene TRBV28, with D possibly matching TRBD2 (6 bases). Germline V lookup: CDR1 MDHEN, CDR2 SYDVKM. The V gene lost 8 bases and the J gene lost 1 base, with 16 bases spanning the gap. The CDR3 covers 15 residues. Here the CDR3 DNA reads TGTGCCAGCCCCCCGGAGGCTAGCGGCACAGATACGCAGTATTTT. This codes for CASPPEASGTDTQYF.

This chain links TRBV20-1 with TRBJ2-7, with D tentatively TRBD2 (5 bases). The germline gives CDR1 DFQATT, CDR2 SNEGSKA (reference sequence). Trimming removed 4 bases from V and 2 bases from J, with 18 bases in between. The CDR3 contains 15 residues. CDR3 coding DNA: TGCAGTGCTAAAATAGAGGGTGCGGCGGCCTACGAGCAGTACTTC. It translates to CSAKIEGAAAYEQYF.

Notes on this clonotype: With a much larger clone just one base away, this may be a read error. This is likely a read error, given that the CDR3 carries no conserved phenylalanine or tryptophan at its end. The chain has TRBV7-9 and TRBJ1-2; D call uncertain. Germline V lookup: CDR1 SEHNR, CDR2 FQNEAQ (reference sequence). The CDR3 loop spans 14 amino acids. Trimming took 0 bases from V and 1 from J, leaving 6 bases between them. The CDR3 sequence is CASSLASSNYGYTL. CDR3 bases: TGTGCCAGCAGCTTAGCGAGCAGTAACTATGGCTACACCCTC.

The rearrangement uses TRBV6-5 and TRBJ1-4; the D is unclear. Trimming shortened V by 3 bases and J by 3 bases, and 11 bases separated the two germline ends. This CDR3 is 15 amino acids long. CDR1 and CDR2 from the germline V gene are MNHEY and SVGAGI. The CDR3 spells CASSYRSRPNEKLFF. The CDR3 DNA sequence: TGTGCCAGCAGTTATAGAAGCCGTCCTAATGAAAAACTGTTTTTT.

This chain uses TRBV28 with TRBJ2-7; 9 bases are a match to TRBD1. V lost 2 bases and J lost 7; bases outside the gene matches: 9. Germline V gene sequence: CDR1 MDHEN, CDR2 SYDVKM. The CDR3 has 15 amino acids. The CDR3 nucleotides read TGTGCCAGCAGTTTAACAGGGGGCTCCCCCAGGGAGCAGTACTTC. This encodes CASSLTGGSPREQYF.

The gene calls are TRBV18 and TRBJ1-2; a weak D match, TRBD1 (5 bases). Germline CDR1 KGHSH, CDR2 LQKENI. This CDR3 is 14 amino acids long. V lost 3 bases and J lost 0, with 8 bases in between. The CDR3 coding sequence is TGTGCCAGCTCACCCGGGGCTTCTAACTATGGCTACACCTTC. This encodes CASSPGASNYGYTF.

The J gene is TRBJ1-6, the V gene TRBV25-1, with 9 bases matching TRBD1. The V and J ends lost 7 bases and 8 bases, in that order; junction bases with no gene match: 3. Germline CDR1 is MGHDK and CDR2 is SYGVNS. This CDR3 spans 13 amino acids. This CDR3 reads CASMDRGYSPLHF. CDR3 in DNA: TGTGCCAGCATGGACAGGGGATATTCACCCCTCCACTTT.

The V call is TRBV5-6, the J call TRBJ2-2, with a possible D match to TRBD1 (6 bases). The CDR3 covers 18 residues. Trimming left V 4 bases short and J 2 bases short, with 21 bases between. Germline V gene sequence: CDR1 SGHDT, CDR2 YYEEEE. CDR3 region: CASSITPRQAPNTGELFF. The CDR3 coding sequence is TGTGCCAGCAGCATAACCCCCCGACAGGCCCCTAACACCGGGGAGCTGTTTTTT.